The clone carrying this TCR beta chain came up a few times. No antigen is known for it. This specimen comes from a study of blood T cells in healthy people across ages. Study findings and constraints: Strong correlation was found linking TCR beta diversity to naive T cell percentage.

A second PCR of about 6 to 11 cycles used a sample-barcoded 5' primer and a J-beta primer mix. Using its own MiXCR run on the 5' RACE reads, TCRdb lists one record per CDR3 protein. Counted here are about 1.7 million distinct CDR3 sequences, roughly 27% occurring once; the ten biggest clones make up around 7.7%. The donors, aged roughly 6 to 100, were healthy Caucasians from Russia. Each sample yielded at least 6 million isolated PBMCs. Per sample, extraction of total RNA gave at least 6 micrograms in every case. V was clipped by 1 base and J by 1 base, with 7 bases between them. CDR3 size: 14 residues. Germline assignment: CDR1 LGHDT and CDR2 YNNKEL (reference sequence).

The source material was blood. The TCR was taken from a woman under 40 in good health. The chain combines TRBV3-1 with TRBJ2-5; maybe TRBD2 (6 bases). The CDR3 protein is CASSQAGAQETQYF. Written as DNA, the CDR3 is TGTGCCAGCAGCCAAGCGGGAGCCCAAGAGACCCAGTACTTC.